This paragraph reports one T cell receptor (beta chain). At one boundary the junction diverges from the germline segment, which might be a read error. This sample was taken from a study of control samples from healthy donors and cancer patients. TCRdb's copy holds only in-frame clones and misses some; the assay was immunoSEQ multiplex PCR. Here the sample spans about 150,000 clones, under 95% being singletons. Germline loops: CDR1 LGHDT, CDR2 YNNKEL (reference sequence). The CDR3 consists of 11 residues. The genes are TRBV3-1 (or the pseudogene TRBV3-2) and TRBJ2-7; no firm D call. Sequences were obtained from blood. The receptor was isolated from a woman aged 18-29 years in good health. CDR3 bases: TGTGCCAGCAACCAAGGGTACGAGCAGTACTTC. Its protein product is CASNQGYEQYF.